A selection of T cell receptor beta chains follows, all from one sample in a study of shared clonotypes between healthy human individuals. The data were produced by immunoSEQ multiplex PCR, yet TCRdb's version contains in-frame clones alone and is incomplete. The repertoire holds roughly 510,000 clones, with 60% to 80% as singletons. Source material: PBMCs. All receptors derive from a woman between 35 and 50 years old in good health. Some clones in this sample may be carry-over from other donors' samples. CDR3s include the opening cysteine and the closing phenylalanine or tryptophan. The order of the fields is D gene, clone size, J gene, V gene, CDR3 protein, CDR3 DNA. A D gene is named only where the DNA matches it firmly. Rows give clone size only sometimes, using once, few, many, or a class for an expanded clone.

d_call: .; clone_size: .; j_call: TRBJ2-1; v_call: TRBV11-3; cdr3_aa: CASGEGVWEQFF; cdr3_nt: TGTGCCAGCGGCGAGGGAGTTTGGGAGCAGTTCTTC
d_call: .; clone_size: .; j_call: TRBJ1-2; v_call: TRBV18; cdr3_aa: CASSRDVTNYGYTF; cdr3_nt: TGTGCCAGCTCTCGCGACGTGACTAACTATGGCTACACCTTC
d_call: .; clone_size: .; j_call: TRBJ1-2; v_call: TRBV6-6; cdr3_aa: CASSPTEYYGYTF; cdr3_nt: TGTGCCAGCAGTCCTACCGAATACTATGGCTACACCTTC
d_call: .; clone_size: .; j_call: TRBJ2-2; v_call: TRBV7-9; cdr3_aa: CASSLTDPSGELFF; cdr3_nt: TGTGCCAGCAGCTTAACAGACCCCTCCGGGGAGCTGTTTTTT
d_call: .; clone_size: few; j_call: TRBJ2-1; v_call: TRBV10-3; cdr3_aa: CAISERDASSYNEQFF; cdr3_nt: TGTGCCATCAGTGAACGGGACGCGAGCTCCTACAATGAGCAGTTCTTC
d_call: .; clone_size: .; j_call: TRBJ2-7; v_call: TRBV30; cdr3_aa: CAWSTGGSAYEQYF; cdr3_nt: TGTGCCTGGAGTACGGGTGGGTCGGCCTACGAGCAGTACTTC
d_call: .; clone_size: .; j_call: TRBJ2-3; v_call: TRBV10-3; cdr3_aa: CAISGQVADTQYF; cdr3_nt: TGTGCCATCAGTGGTCAGGTTGCAGATACGCAGTATTTT
d_call: .; clone_size: .; j_call: TRBJ2-7; v_call: TRBV10-2; cdr3_aa: CASSEGAFGYEQYF; cdr3_nt: TGCGCCAGCAGTGAGGGGGCGTTCGGGTACGAGCAGTACTTC
d_call: .; clone_size: .; j_call: TRBJ2-2; v_call: TRBV2; cdr3_aa: CASSVSIGATGELFF; cdr3_nt: TGTGCCAGCAGTGTTAGTATAGGAGCCACCGGGGAGCTGTTTTTT
d_call: .; clone_size: .; j_call: TRBJ1-2; v_call: TRBV28; cdr3_aa: CASSPRAGWYGYTF; cdr3_nt: TGTGCCAGCAGTCCACGGGCAGGGTGGTATGGCTACACCTTC
d_call: TRBD1; clone_size: .; j_call: TRBJ1-3; v_call: TRBV6-5; cdr3_aa: CASSYRGLSGNTIYF; cdr3_nt: TGTGCCAGCAGTTACAGGGGGCTTTCCGGAAACACCATATATTTT
d_call: TRBD2; clone_size: .; j_call: TRBJ2-1; v_call: TRBV2; cdr3_aa: CASRGLAGVSNEQFF; cdr3_nt: TGTGCCAGCAGGGGGCTAGCGGGAGTTAGCAATGAGCAGTTCTTC
d_call: .; clone_size: .; j_call: TRBJ2-5; v_call: TRBV7-3; cdr3_aa: CASSLTGGETQYF; cdr3_nt: TGTGCCAGCAGCTTAACAGGGGGAGAGACCCAGTACTTC
d_call: .; clone_size: .; j_call: TRBJ1-2; v_call: TRBV9; cdr3_aa: CASTARVGANYGYTF; cdr3_nt: TGTGCCAGCACCGCGCGGGTTGGAGCGAACTATGGCTACACCTTC
d_call: .; clone_size: .; j_call: TRBJ2-2; v_call: TRBV11-2; cdr3_aa: CASSLAWGPNTGELFF; cdr3_nt: TGTGCCAGCAGCTTAGCCTGGGGACCGAACACCGGGGAGCTGTTTTTT
d_call: TRBD1; clone_size: .; j_call: TRBJ1-1; v_call: TRBV15; cdr3_aa: CATTQGPLNTEAFF; cdr3_nt: TGTGCCACAACACAGGGGCCCCTGAACACTGAAGCTTTCTTT
d_call: .; clone_size: once; j_call: TRBJ2-1; v_call: TRBV28; cdr3_aa: CASSFGREHNEQFF; cdr3_nt: TGTGCCAGCAGTTTTGGCAGGGAGCACAATGAGCAGTTCTTC
d_call: .; clone_size: .; j_call: TRBJ2-1; v_call: TRBV5-1; cdr3_aa: CASSLVSGINEQFF; cdr3_nt: TGCGCCAGCAGCTTGGTGAGCGGTATCAATGAGCAGTTCTTC
d_call: .; clone_size: .; j_call: TRBJ2-1; v_call: TRBV9; cdr3_aa: CASSTTDVQFF; cdr3_nt: TGTGCCAGCAGCACCACGGACGTGCAGTTCTTC
d_call: .; clone_size: .; j_call: TRBJ2-3; v_call: TRBV7-9; cdr3_aa: CASTMKSDTQYF; cdr3_nt: TGTGCCAGCACGATGAAGTCCGATACGCAGTATTTT
d_call: .; clone_size: .; j_call: TRBJ2-3; v_call: TRBV14; cdr3_aa: CASSLGSWTDTQYF; cdr3_nt: TGTGCCAGCAGCCTAGGGAGTTGGACAGATACGCAGTATTTT
d_call: .; clone_size: once; j_call: TRBJ2-5; v_call: TRBV6-1; cdr3_aa: CASEAGSRMWETQYF; cdr3_nt: TGTGCCTCTGAAGCCGGGAGCCGAATGTGGGAGACCCAGTACTTC
d_call: .; clone_size: few; j_call: TRBJ2-1; v_call: TRBV5-4; cdr3_aa: CASNGDGRYNEQFF; cdr3_nt: TGTGCCAGCAACGGGGACGGGAGATACAATGAGCAGTTCTTC
d_call: .; clone_size: once; j_call: TRBJ1-2; v_call: TRBV7-2; cdr3_aa: CASSSPQQELSYGYTF; cdr3_nt: TGTGCCAGCAGCTCCCCTCAGCAGGAGCTTAGCTATGGCTACACCTTC
d_call: TRBD2; clone_size: .; j_call: TRBJ2-1; v_call: TRBV6-1; cdr3_aa: CASSEVAGGSYNEQFF; cdr3_nt: TGTGCCAGCAGTGAAGTGGCGGGAGGGTCCTACAATGAGCAGTTCTTC
d_call: .; clone_size: .; j_call: TRBJ2-1; v_call: TRBV10-3; cdr3_aa: CAISAGTPSEQFF; cdr3_nt: TGTGCCATCAGTGCGGGAACCCCCAGTGAGCAGTTCTTC
d_call: .; clone_size: .; j_call: TRBJ2-5; v_call: TRBV19; cdr3_aa: CASSIWAEQETQYF; cdr3_nt: TGTGCCAGTAGTATTTGGGCAGAGCAAGAGACCCAGTACTTC
d_call: .; clone_size: many; j_call: TRBJ2-7; v_call: TRBV5-6; cdr3_aa: CASSLGRGFGEQYF; cdr3_nt: TGTGCCAGCAGCTTGGGGCGCGGTTTCGGGGAGCAGTACTTC
d_call: .; clone_size: once; j_call: TRBJ2-3; v_call: TRBV6-1; cdr3_aa: CASILVGSDTQYF; cdr3_nt: TGTGCCAGCATCTTAGTAGGGTCAGATACGCAGTATTTT
d_call: TRBD1; clone_size: .; j_call: TRBJ1-1; v_call: TRBV6-1; cdr3_aa: CASSDLLGTGNTEAFF; cdr3_nt: TGTGCCAGCAGTGACCTCCTCGGGACAGGGAACACTGAAGCTTTCTTT
d_call: .; clone_size: few; j_call: TRBJ1-1; v_call: TRBV7-3; cdr3_aa: CASSSLVNTEAFF; cdr3_nt: TGTGCCAGCAGCTCCCTAGTCAACACTGAAGCTTTCTTT
d_call: .; clone_size: .; j_call: TRBJ1-1; v_call: TRBV7-9; cdr3_aa: CASSFGEGEAFF; cdr3_nt: TGTGCCAGCAGCTTTGGGGAGGGTGAAGCTTTCTTT
d_call: .; clone_size: few; j_call: TRBJ2-5; v_call: TRBV20-1; cdr3_aa: CSVGTPLEQYF; cdr3_nt: TGCAGTGTTGGGACCCCCCTAGAGCAGTACTTC
d_call: .; clone_size: .; j_call: TRBJ2-7; v_call: TRBV5-4; cdr3_aa: CASSPRTAASYEQYF; cdr3_nt: TGTGCCAGCAGCCCACGCACGGCGGCTTCCTACGAGCAGTACTTC
d_call: TRBD2; clone_size: .; j_call: TRBJ2-2; v_call: TRBV28; cdr3_aa: CALRGSGTGELFF; cdr3_nt: TGTGCCCTGCGGGGGTCGGGCACCGGGGAGCTGTTTTTT
d_call: .; clone_size: .; j_call: TRBJ2-7; v_call: TRBV5-4; cdr3_aa: CASSLARAGEQYF; cdr3_nt: TGTGCCAGCAGCTTGGCTAGGGCAGGCGAGCAGTACTTC
d_call: .; clone_size: .; j_call: TRBJ2-4; v_call: TRBV19; cdr3_aa: CASSHLTGLEDIQYF; cdr3_nt: TGTGCCAGTAGCCATCTGACAGGACTAGAAGACATTCAGTACTTC
d_call: .; clone_size: .; j_call: TRBJ2-7; v_call: TRBV6-1; cdr3_aa: CASSESNALDEQYF; cdr3_nt: TGTGCCAGCAGTGAAAGCAACGCCCTCGACGAGCAGTACTTC
d_call: .; clone_size: .; j_call: TRBJ2-2; v_call: TRBV28; cdr3_aa: CASSLTSHRELFF; cdr3_nt: TGTGCCAGCAGTTTGACCTCCCACCGGGAGCTGTTTTTT
d_call: .; clone_size: .; j_call: TRBJ1-1; v_call: TRBV5-1; cdr3_aa: CASSLAGVGTEAFF; cdr3_nt: TGCGCCAGCAGCTTGGCCGGGGTGGGCACTGAAGCTTTCTTT
d_call: TRBD2; clone_size: .; j_call: TRBJ2-7; v_call: TRBV7-2; cdr3_aa: CASSLGPGLADEQYF; cdr3_nt: TGTGCCAGCAGCTTAGGTCCGGGACTAGCGGACGAGCAGTACTTC
d_call: .; clone_size: .; j_call: TRBJ1-1; v_call: TRBV7-9; cdr3_aa: CASSFDPNTEAFF; cdr3_nt: TGTGCCAGCAGTTTCGACCCGAACACTGAAGCTTTCTTT
d_call: .; clone_size: .; j_call: TRBJ1-2; v_call: TRBV2; cdr3_aa: CASRVQGLGYGYTF; cdr3_nt: TGTGCCAGCAGAGTACAGGGTTTGGGCTATGGCTACACCTTC
d_call: TRBD1; clone_size: .; j_call: TRBJ1-5; v_call: TRBV7-9; cdr3_aa: CASSPSGQGSGQPQHF; cdr3_nt: TGTGCCAGCAGCCCATCCGGACAGGGGAGTGGTCAGCCCCAGCATTTT
d_call: TRBD1; clone_size: .; j_call: TRBJ1-1; v_call: TRBV9; cdr3_aa: CASSPTGGYTEAFF; cdr3_nt: TGTGCCAGCAGCCCCACAGGGGGCTATACTGAAGCTTTCTTT
d_call: .; clone_size: .; j_call: TRBJ1-2; v_call: TRBV7-6; cdr3_aa: CASSQQGWGYTF; cdr3_nt: TGTGCCAGCAGCCAACAGGGTTGGGGCTACACCTTC
d_call: TRBD1; clone_size: .; j_call: TRBJ2-1; v_call: TRBV10-3; cdr3_aa: CAIRDRDRGDEQFF; cdr3_nt: TGTGCCATCAGGGACAGGGACCGAGGGGATGAGCAGTTCTTC
d_call: .; clone_size: once; j_call: TRBJ1-5; v_call: TRBV28; cdr3_aa: CASSHKTTYSNQPQHF; cdr3_nt: TGTGCCAGCAGCCACAAAACAACGTATAGCAATCAGCCCCAGCATTTT
d_call: TRBD1; clone_size: .; j_call: TRBJ1-2; v_call: TRBV10-3; cdr3_aa: CAISGGLGQGENYGYTF; cdr3_nt: TGTGCCATCAGTGGAGGTTTAGGACAGGGAGAAAACTATGGCTACACCTTC
d_call: .; clone_size: .; j_call: TRBJ2-7; v_call: TRBV6-5; cdr3_aa: CASSYNLAFYEQYF; cdr3_nt: TGTGCCAGCAGTTACAATCTAGCTTTCTACGAGCAGTACTTC
d_call: TRBD1; clone_size: once; j_call: TRBJ2-2; v_call: TRBV2; cdr3_aa: CASRDRKRLNTGELFF; cdr3_nt: TGTGCCAGCAGGGACAGGAAACGGCTTAACACCGGGGAGCTGTTTTTT